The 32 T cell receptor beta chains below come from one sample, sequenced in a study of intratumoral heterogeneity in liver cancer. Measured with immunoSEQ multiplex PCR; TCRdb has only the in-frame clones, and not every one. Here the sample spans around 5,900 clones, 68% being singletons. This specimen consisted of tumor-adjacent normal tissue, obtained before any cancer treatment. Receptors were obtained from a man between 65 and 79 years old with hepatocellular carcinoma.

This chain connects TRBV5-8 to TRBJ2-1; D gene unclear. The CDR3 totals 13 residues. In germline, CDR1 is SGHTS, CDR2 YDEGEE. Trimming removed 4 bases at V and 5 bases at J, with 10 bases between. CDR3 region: CASSPGLDNEQFF. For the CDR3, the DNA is TGTGCCAGCAGCCCGGGCCTTGACAATGAGCAGTTCTTC.

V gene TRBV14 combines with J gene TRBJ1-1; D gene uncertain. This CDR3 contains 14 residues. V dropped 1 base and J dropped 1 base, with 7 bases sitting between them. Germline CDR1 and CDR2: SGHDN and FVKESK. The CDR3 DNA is TGTGCCAGCAGCCAAGGTCCGGGGAACACTGAAGCTTTCTTT. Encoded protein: CASSQGPGNTEAFF.

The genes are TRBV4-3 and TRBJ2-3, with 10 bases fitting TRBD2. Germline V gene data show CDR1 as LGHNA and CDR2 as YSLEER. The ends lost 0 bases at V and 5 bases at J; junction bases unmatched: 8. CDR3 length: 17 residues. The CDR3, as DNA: TGCGCCAGCAGCCAAGAAGCTTCAGCGGGGGGGCGAGATACGCAGTATTTT. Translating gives CASSQEASAGGRDTQYF.

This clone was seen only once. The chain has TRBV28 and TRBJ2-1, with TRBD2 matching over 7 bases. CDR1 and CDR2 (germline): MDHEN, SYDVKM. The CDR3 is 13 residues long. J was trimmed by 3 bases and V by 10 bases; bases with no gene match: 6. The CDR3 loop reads CATLLADYNEQFF. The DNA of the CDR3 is TGTGCCACCCTTCTAGCGGACTACAATGAGCAGTTCTTC.

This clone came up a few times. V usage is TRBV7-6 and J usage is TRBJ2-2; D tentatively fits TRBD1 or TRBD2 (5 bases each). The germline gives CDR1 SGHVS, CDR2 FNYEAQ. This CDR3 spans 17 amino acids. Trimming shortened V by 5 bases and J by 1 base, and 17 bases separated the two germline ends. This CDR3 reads CASSAHTGTLNTGELFF. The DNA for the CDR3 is TGTGCCAGCAGCGCTCACACCGGGACCTTGAACACCGGGGAGCTGTTTTTT.

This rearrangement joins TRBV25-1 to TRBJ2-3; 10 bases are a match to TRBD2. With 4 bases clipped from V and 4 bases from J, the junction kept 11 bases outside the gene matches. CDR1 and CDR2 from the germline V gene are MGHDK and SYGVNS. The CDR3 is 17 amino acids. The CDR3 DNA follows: TGTGCCAGCAGTGCTTGGGAAGGACTAGCGGAACCAGATACGCAGTATTTT. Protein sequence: CASSAWEGLAEPDTQYF.

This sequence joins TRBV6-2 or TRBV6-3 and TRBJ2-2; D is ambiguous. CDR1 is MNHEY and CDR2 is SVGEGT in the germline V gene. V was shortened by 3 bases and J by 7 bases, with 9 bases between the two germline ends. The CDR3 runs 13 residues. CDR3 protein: CASSYFVGGELFF. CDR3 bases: TGTGCCAGCAGTTATTTTGTCGGCGGGGAGCTGTTTTTT.

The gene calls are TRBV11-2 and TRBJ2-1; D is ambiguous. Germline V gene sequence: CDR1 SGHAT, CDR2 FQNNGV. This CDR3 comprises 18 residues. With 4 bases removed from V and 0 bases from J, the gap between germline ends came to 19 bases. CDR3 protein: CASSSVRIELSSYNEQFF. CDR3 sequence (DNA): TGTGCCAGCAGCTCTGTTCGGATCGAGTTGAGCTCCTACAATGAGCAGTTCTTC.

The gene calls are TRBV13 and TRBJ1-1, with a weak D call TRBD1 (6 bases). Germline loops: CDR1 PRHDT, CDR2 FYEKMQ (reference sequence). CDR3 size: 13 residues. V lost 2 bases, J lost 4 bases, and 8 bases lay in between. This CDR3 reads CASSLQGITEAFF. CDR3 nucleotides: TGTGCCAGCAGCTTACAGGGGATCACTGAAGCTTTCTTT.

The CDR3 DNA reads as TGTGCCACCAGTGACTATACAGAGGTTAACTATGGCTACACCTTC. Its translation is CATSDYTEVNYGYTF. The chain is built from TRBV24-1 and TRBJ1-2; D gene uncertain. Germline-derived CDR1 and CDR2 are KGHDR and SFDVKD. The length of the CDR3 is 15 residues. Trimming pared 4 bases from V and 1 base from J, leaving 12 bases between.

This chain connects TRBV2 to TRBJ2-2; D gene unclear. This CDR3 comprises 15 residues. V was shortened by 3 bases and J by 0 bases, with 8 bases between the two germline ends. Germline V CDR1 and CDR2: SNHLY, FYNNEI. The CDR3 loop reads CASSEQGPNTGELFF. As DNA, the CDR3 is TGTGCCAGCAGTGAGCAAGGTCCGAACACCGGGGAGCTGTTTTTT.

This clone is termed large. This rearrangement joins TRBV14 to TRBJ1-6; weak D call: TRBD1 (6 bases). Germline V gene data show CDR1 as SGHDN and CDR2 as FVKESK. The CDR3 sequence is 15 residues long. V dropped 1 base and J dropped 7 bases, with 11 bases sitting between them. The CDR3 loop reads CASSQVGGLNSPLHF. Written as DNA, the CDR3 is TGTGCCAGCAGCCAAGTTGGGGGGCTAAATTCACCCCTCCACTTT.

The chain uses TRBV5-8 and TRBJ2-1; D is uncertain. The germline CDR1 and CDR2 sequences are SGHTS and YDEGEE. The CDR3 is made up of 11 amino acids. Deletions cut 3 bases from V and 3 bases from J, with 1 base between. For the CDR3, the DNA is TGTGCCAGCAGCTACTACAATGAGCAGTTCTTC. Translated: CASSYYNEQFF.

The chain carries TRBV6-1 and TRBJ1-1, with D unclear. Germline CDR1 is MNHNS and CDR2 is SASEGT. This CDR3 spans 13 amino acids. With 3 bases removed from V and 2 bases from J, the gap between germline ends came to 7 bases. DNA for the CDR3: TGTGCCAGCAGTGACAGGCCAAACACTGAAGCTTTCTTT. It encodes CASSDRPNTEAFF.

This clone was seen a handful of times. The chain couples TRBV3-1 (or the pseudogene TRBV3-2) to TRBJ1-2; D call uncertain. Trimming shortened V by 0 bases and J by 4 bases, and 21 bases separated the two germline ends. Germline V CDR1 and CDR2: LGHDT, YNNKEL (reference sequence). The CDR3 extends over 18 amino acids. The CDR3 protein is CASSQDLLEQSPIYGYTF. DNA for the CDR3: TGTGCCAGCAGCCAAGATCTTTTAGAACAGTCGCCCATCTATGGCTACACCTTC.

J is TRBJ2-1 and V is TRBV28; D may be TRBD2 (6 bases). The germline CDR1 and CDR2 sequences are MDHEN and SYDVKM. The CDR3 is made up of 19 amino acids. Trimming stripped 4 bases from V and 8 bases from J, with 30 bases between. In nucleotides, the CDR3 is TGTGCCAGCAGTTCGGATATTCGGGACTCCAGCTTGGCGAGAGATGAGCAGTTCTTC. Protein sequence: CASSSDIRDSSLARDEQFF.

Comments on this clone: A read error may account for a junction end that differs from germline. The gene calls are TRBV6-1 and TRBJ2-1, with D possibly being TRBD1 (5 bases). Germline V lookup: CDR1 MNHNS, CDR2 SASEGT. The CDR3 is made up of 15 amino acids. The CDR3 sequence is CASSEDSSSYNEQFF. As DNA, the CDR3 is TGTGCCAGCAGCGAAGACAGCAGCTCCTACAATGAGCAGTTCTTC.

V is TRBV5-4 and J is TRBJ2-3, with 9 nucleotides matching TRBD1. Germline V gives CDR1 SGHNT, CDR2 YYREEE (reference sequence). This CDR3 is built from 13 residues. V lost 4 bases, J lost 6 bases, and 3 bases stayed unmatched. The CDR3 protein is CASSPGQGDTQYF. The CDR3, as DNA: TGTGCCAGCAGCCCCGGACAGGGGGATACGCAGTATTTT.

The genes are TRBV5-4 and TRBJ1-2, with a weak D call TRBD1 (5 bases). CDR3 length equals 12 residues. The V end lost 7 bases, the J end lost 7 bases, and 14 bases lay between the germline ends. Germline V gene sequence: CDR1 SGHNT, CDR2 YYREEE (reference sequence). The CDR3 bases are TGTGCCAGCGGGGGTACGCGAGGTGGCTACACCTTC. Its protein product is CASGGTRGGYTF.

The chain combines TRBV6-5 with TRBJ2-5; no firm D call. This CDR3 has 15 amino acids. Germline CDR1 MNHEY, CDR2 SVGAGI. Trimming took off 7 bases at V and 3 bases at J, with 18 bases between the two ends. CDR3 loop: CASTLEAAYKETQYF. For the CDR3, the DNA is TGTGCCAGCACCTTAGAGGCAGCGTATAAAGAGACCCAGTACTTC.

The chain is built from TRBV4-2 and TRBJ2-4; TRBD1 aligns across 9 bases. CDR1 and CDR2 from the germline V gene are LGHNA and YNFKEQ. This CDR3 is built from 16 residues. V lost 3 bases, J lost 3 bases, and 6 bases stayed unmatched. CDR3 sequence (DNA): TGTGCCAGCAGCCAGGAACCGGGACAGGGCAAAAACATTCAGTACTTC. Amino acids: CASSQEPGQGKNIQYF.

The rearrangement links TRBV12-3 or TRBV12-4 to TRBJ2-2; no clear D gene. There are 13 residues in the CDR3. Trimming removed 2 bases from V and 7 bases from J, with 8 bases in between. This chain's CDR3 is CASSLRVSGELFF. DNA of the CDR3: TGTGCCAGCAGTTTAAGGGTTAGCGGGGAGCTGTTTTTT.

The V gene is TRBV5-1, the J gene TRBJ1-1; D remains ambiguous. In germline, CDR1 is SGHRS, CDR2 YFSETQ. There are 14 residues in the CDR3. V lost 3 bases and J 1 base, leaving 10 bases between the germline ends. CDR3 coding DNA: TGCGCCAGCAGCTCGCCCCACAAGAACACTGAAGCTTTCTTT. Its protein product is CASSSPHKNTEAFF.

The DNA of the CDR3 is TGTGCCACCAGCAGTGACAGGGTGGGAAATTCACCCCTCCACTTT. This translates into CATSSDRVGNSPLHF. The chain has TRBV15 and TRBJ1-6; TRBD1 agrees at 7 bases. With 3 bases clipped from V and 7 bases from J, the junction kept 6 bases outside the gene matches. There are 15 residues in the CDR3. Germline CDR1 LNHNV, CDR2 YYDKDF (reference sequence).

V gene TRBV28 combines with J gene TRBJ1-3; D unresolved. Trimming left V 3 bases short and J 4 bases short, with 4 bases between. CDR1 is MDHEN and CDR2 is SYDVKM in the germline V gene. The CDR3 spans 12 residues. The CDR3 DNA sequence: TGTGCCAGCAGTTTCAGGGGAAACACCATATATTTT. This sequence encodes CASSFRGNTIYF.

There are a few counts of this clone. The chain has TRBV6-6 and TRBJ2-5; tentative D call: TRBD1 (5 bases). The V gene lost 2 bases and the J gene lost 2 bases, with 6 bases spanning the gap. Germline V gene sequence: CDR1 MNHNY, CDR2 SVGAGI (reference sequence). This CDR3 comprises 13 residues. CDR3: CASSYGHQETQYF. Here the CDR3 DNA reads TGTGCCAGCAGTTACGGACATCAAGAGACCCAGTACTTC.

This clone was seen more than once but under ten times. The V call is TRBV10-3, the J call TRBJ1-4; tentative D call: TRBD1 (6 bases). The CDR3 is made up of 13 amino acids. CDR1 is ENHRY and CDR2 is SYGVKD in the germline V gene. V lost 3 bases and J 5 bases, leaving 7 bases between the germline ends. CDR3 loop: CAISERGNEKLFF. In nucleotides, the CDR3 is TGTGCCATCAGTGAAAGGGGGAATGAAAAACTGTTTTTT.

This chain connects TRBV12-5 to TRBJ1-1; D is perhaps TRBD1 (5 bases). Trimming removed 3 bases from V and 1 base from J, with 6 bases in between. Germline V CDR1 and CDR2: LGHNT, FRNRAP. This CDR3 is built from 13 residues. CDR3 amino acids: CASGFDRNTEAFF. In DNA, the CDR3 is TGTGCTAGTGGTTTTGACAGGAACACTGAAGCTTTCTTT.

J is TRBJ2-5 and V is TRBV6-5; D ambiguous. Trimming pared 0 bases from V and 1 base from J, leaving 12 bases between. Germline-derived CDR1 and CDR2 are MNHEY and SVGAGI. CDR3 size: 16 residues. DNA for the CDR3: TGTGCCAGCAGTTACTCAGAGGCCGGGTCCCAAGAGACCCAGTACTTC. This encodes CASSYSEAGSQETQYF.

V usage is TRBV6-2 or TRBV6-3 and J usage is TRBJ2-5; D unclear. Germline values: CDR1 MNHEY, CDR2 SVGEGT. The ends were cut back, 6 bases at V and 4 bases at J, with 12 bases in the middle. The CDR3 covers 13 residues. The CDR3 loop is CASSPDETETQYF. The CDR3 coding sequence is TGTGCCAGCAGCCCCGACGAGACAGAGACCCAGTACTTC.

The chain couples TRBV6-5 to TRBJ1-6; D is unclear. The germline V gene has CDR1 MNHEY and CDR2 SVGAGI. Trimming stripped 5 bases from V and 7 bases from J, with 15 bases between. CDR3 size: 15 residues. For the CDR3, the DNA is TGTGCCAGCAGTCCCTATAGGACGGAGAATTCACCCCTCCACTTT. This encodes CASSPYRTENSPLHF.

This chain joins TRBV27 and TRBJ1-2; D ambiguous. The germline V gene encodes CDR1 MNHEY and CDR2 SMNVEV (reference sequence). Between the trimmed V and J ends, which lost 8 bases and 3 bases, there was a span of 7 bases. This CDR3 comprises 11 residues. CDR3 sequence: CASGSYYGYTF. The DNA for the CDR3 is TGTGCCAGCGGGAGTTACTATGGCTACACCTTC.